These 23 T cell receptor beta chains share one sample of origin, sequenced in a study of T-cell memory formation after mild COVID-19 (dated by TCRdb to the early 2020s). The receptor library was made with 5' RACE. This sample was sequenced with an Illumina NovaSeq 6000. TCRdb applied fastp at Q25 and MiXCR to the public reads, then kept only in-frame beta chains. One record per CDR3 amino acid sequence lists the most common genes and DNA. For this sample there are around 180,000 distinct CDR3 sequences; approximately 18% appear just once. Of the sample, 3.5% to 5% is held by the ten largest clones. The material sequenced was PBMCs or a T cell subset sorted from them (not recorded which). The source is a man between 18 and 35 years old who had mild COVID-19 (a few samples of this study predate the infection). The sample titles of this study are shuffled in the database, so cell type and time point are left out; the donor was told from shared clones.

The CDR3 DNA reads TGCGCCAGCAGCCTAACCGGGGGAAGCAATGAGCAGTTCTTC. Translated, it gives CASSLTGGSNEQFF. The chain combines TRBV4-3 with TRBJ2-1; maybe TRBD2 (6 bases). CDR3 length equals 14 residues. The germline CDR1 and CDR2 sequences are LGHNA and YSLEER. The V end was cut by 4 bases, the J end by 6 bases, with 13 bases between.

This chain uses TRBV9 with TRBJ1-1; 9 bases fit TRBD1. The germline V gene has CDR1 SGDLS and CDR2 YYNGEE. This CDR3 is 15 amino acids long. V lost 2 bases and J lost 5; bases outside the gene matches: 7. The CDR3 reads CASSVEGQGKTEAFF. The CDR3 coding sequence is TGTGCCAGCAGCGTGGAGGGACAGGGAAAAACTGAAGCTTTCTTT. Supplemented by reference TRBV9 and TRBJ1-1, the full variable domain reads DSGVTQTPKHLITATGQRVTLRCSPRSGDLSVYWYQQSLDQGLQFLIQYYNGEERAKGNILERFSAQQFPDLHSELNLSSLELGDSALYFCASSVEGQGKTEAFFGQGTRLTVV.

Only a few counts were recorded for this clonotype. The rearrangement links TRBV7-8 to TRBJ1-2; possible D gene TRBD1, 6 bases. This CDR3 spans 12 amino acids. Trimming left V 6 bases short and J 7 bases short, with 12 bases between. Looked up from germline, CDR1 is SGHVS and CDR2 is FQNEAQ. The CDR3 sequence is CASSWDNAGYTF. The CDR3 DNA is TGTGCCAGCAGTTGGGACAACGCTGGCTACACCTTC.

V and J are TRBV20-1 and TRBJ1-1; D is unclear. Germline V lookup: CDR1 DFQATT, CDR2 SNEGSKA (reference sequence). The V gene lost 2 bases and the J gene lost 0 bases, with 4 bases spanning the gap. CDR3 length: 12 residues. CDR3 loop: CSARKLNTEAFF. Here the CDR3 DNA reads TGCAGTGCTAGAAAGCTGAACACTGAAGCTTTCTTT.

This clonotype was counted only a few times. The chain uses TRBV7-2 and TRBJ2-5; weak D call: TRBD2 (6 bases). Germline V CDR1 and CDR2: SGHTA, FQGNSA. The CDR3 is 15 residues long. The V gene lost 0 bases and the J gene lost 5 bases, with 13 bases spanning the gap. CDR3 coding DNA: TGTGCCAGCAGCTTAGCGCGGGGCGCAGGGGAGACCCAGTACTTC. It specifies CASSLARGAGETQYF.

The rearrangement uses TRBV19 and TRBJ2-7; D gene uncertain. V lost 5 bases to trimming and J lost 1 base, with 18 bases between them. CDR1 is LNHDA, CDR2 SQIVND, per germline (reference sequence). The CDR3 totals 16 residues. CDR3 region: CASSHRVRTASYEQYV. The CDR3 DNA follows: TGTGCCAGTAGTCACCGAGTCAGGACGGCATCCTACGAGCAGTACGTC.

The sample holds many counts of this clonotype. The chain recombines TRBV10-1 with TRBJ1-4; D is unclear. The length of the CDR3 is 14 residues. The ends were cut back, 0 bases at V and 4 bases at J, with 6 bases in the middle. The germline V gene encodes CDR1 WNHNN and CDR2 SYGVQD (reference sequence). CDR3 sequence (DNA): TGCGCCAGCAGTGAGTCCGCGAGTAATGAAAAACTGTTTTTT. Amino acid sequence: CASSESASNEKLFF.

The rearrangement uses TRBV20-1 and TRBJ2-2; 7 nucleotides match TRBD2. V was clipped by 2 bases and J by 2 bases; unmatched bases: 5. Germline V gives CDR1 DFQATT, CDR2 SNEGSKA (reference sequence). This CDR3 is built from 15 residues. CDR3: CSARSLAVNTGELFF. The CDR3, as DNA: TGCAGTGCTAGATCTCTAGCGGTAAACACCGGGGAGCTGTTTTTT.

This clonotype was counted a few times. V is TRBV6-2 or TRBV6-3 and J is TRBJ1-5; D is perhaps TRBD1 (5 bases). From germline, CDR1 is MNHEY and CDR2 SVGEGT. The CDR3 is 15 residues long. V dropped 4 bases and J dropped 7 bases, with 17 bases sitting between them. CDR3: CASSSDGAPQQPQHF. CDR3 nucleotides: TGTGCCAGCAGTTCGGACGGGGCCCCACAACAGCCCCAGCATTTT.

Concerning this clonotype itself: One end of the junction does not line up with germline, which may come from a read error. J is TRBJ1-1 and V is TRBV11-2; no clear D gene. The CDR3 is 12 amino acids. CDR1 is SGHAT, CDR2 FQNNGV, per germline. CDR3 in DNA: TGTGCCAGCAGCTTCGTCGGCACTGAAACTTTCTTT. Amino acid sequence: CASSFVGTETFF.

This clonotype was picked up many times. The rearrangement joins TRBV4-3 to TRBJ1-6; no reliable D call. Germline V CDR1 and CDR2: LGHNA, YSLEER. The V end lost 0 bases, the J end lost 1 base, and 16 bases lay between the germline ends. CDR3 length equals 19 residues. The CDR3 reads CASSQDTPTPGSYNSPLHF. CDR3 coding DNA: TGCGCCAGCAGCCAAGATACTCCAACACCAGGATCCTATAATTCACCCCTCCACTTT.

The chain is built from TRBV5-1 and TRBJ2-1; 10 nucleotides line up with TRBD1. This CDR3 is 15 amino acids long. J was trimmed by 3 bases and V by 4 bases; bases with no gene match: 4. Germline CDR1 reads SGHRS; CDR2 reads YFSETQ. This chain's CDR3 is CASSLTGGNYNEQFF. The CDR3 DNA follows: TGCGCCAGCAGCCTGACAGGGGGCAACTACAATGAGCAGTTCTTC.

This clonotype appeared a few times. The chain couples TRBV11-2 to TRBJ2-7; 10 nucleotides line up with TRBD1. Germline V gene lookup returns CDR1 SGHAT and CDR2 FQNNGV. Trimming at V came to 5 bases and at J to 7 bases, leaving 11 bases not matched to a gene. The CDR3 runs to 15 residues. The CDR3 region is CASSRATGQGWEQYF. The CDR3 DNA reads TGTGCCAGCAGCCGCGCTACGGGACAGGGGTGGGAGCAGTACTTC.

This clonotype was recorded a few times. CDR3 DNA sequence: TGCAGCGTTGGAGGGCATGCAACCTACGAGCAGTACTTC. Its protein product is CSVGGHATYEQYF. The chain recombines TRBV29-1 with TRBJ2-7; TRBD2 might be the D (5 bases). The germline V gene encodes CDR1 SQVTM and CDR2 ANQGSEA. Trimming shortened V by 4 bases and J by 2 bases, and 12 bases separated the two germline ends. The CDR3 is 13 amino acids.

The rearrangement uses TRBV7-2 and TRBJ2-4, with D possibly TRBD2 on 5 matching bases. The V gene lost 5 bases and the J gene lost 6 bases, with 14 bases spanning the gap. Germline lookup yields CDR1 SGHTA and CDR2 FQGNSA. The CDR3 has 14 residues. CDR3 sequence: CASSPWQRANIQYF. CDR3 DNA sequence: TGTGCCAGCAGCCCGTGGCAGAGGGCAAACATTCAGTACTTC.

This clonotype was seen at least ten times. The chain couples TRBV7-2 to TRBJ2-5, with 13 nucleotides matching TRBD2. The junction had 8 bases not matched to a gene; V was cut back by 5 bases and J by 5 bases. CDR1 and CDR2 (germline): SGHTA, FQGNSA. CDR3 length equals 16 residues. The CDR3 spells CASSVTSGGAWETQYF. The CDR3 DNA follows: TGTGCCAGCAGCGTCACTAGCGGGGGGGCGTGGGAGACCCAGTACTTC.

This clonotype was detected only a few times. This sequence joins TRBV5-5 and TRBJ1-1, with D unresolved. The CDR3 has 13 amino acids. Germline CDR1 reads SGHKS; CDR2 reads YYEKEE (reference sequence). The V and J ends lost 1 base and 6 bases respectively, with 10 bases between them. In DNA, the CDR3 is TGTGCCAGCAGCTTGTGGCCCTGGTCTGAAGCTTTCTTT. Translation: CASSLWPWSEAFF.

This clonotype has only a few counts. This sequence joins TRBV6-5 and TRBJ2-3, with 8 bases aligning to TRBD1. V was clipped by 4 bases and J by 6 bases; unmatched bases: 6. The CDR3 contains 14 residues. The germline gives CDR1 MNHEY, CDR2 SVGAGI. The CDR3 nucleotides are TGTGCCAGCAGTTTACTGACAGGGGCGGATACGCAGTATTTT. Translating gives CASSLLTGADTQYF.

The CDR3 is CASSSEGHSGNTIYF. DNA for the CDR3: TGCGCCAGCAGCTCTGAGGGACACTCTGGAAACACCATATATTTT. The genes are TRBV5-1 and TRBJ1-3; the D gene is possibly TRBD1 (6 bases). The V end was cut by 3 bases, the J end by 0 bases, with 10 bases between. Germline assignment: CDR1 SGHRS and CDR2 YFSETQ. The CDR3 is made up of 15 amino acids.

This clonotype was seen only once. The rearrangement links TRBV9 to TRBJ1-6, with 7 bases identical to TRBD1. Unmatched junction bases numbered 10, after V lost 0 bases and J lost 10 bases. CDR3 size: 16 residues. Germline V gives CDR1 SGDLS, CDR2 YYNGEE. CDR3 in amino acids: CASSVAPLQGGSPLHF. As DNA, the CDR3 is TGTGCCAGCAGCGTAGCCCCCCTGCAGGGGGGCTCACCCCTCCACTTT.

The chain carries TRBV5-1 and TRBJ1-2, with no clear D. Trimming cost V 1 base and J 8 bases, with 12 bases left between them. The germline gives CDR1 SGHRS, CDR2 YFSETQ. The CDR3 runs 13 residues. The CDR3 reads CASSLKVGLGYTF. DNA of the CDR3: TGCGCCAGCAGCTTGAAAGTTGGTTTGGGCTACACCTTC.

The CDR3 coding sequence is TGCGCCAGCAGCCATGGGTGGTCCTACAATGAGCAGTTCTTC. It encodes CASSHGWSYNEQFF. This chain connects TRBV5-1 to TRBJ2-1, with D unclear. Trimming removed 4 bases at V and 1 base at J, with 9 bases between. Germline CDR1 reads SGHRS; CDR2 reads YFSETQ. The CDR3 totals 14 residues.

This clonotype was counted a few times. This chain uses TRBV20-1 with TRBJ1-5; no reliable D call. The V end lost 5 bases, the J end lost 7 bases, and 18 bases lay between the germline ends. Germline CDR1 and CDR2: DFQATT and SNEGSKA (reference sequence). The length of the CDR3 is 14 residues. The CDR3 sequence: CSAPVGALGQPQHF. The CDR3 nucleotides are TGCAGTGCTCCGGTTGGAGCACTTGGGCAGCCCCAGCATTTT.